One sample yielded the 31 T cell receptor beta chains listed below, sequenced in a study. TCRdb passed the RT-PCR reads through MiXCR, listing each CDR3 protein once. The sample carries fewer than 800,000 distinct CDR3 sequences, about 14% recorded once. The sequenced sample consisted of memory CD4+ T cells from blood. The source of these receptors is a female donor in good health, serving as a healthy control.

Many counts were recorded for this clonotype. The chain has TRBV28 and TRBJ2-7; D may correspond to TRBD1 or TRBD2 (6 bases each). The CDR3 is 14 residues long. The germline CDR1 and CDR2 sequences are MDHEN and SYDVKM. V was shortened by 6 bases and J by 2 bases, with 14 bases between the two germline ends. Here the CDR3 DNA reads TGTGCCAGCAGACGGGGGCCTGGGCCCTACGAGCAGTACTTC. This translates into CASRRGPGPYEQYF.

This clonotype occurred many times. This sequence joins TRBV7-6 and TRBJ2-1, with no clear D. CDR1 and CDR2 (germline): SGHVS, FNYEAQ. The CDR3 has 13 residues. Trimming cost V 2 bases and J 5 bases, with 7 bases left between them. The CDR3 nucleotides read TGTGCCAGCAGCTTATCCGGTAACAATGAGCAGTTCTTC. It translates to CASSLSGNNEQFF.

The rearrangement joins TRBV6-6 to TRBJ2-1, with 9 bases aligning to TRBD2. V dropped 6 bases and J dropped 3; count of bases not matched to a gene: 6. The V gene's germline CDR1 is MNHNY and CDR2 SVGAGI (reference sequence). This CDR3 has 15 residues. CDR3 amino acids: CASSQSGGIYNEQFF. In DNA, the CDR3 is TGTGCCAGCAGCCAAAGCGGGGGGATCTACAATGAGCAGTTCTTC.

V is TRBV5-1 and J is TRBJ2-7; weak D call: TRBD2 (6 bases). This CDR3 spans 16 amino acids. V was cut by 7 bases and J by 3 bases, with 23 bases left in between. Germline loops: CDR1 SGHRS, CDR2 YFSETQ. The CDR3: CASREKVASEGYEQYF. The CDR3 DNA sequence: TGCGCCAGCCGAGAGAAGGTGGCTAGCGAGGGCTACGAGCAGTACTTC. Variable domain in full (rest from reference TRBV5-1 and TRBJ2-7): KAGVTQTPRYLIKTRGQQVTLSCSPISGHRSVSWYQQTPGQGLQFLFEYFSETQRNKGNFPGRFSGRQFSNSRSEMNVSTLELGDSALYLCASREKVASEGYEQYFGPGTRLTVT.

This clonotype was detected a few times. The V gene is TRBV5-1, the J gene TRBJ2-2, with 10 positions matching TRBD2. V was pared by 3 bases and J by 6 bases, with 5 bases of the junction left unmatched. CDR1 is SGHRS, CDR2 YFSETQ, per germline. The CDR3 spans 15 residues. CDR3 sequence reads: CASSYLAGEAGELFF. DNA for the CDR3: TGCGCCAGCAGCTATCTAGCGGGAGAAGCCGGGGAGCTGTTTTTT.

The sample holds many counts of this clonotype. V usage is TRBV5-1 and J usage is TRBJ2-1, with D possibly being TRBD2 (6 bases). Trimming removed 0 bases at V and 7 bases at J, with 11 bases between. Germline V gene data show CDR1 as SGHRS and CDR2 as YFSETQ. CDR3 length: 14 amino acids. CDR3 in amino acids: CASSLAPRGNEQFF. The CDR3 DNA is TGCGCCAGCAGCTTGGCCCCCCGGGGGAATGAGCAGTTCTTC.

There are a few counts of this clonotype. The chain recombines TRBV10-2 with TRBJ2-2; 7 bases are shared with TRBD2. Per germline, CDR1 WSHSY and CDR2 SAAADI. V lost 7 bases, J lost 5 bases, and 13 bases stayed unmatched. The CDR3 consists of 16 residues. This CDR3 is CASKEIAGVTTGELFF. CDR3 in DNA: TGCGCCAGCAAAGAAATCGCGGGAGTAACGACCGGGGAGCTGTTTTTT.

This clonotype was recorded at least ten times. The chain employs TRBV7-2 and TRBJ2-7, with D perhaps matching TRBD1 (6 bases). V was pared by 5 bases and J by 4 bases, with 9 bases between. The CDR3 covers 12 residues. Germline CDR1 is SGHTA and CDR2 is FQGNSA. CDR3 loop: CASSTGQYEQYF. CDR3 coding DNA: TGTGCCAGCAGCACCGGACAGTACGAGCAGTACTTC.

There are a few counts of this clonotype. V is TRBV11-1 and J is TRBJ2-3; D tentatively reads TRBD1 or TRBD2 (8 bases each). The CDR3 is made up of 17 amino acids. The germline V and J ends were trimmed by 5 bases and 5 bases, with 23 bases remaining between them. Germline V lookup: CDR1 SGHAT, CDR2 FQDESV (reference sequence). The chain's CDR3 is CASSRQGKRAGGDTQYF. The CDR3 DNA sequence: TGTGCCAGCAGCCGACAGGGGAAACGGGCGGGAGGAGATACGCAGTATTTT.

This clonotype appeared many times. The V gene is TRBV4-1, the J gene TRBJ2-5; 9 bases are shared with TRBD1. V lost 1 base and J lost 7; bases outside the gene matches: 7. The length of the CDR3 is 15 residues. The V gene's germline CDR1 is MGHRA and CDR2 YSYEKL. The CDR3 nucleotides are TGCGCCAGCAGCCAAGCGGGACAGGGCTCGGGGACCCAGTACTTC. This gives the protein CASSQAGQGSGTQYF.

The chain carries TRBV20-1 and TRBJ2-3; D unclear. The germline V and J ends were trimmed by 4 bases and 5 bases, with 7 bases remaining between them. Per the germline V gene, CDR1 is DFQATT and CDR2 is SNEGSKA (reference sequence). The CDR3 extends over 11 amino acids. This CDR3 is CSANWGDTQYF. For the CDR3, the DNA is TGCAGTGCTAATTGGGGAGATACGCAGTATTTT.

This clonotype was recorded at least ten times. CDR3 in amino acids: CASSFRRRGRVWEQFF. Here the CDR3 DNA reads TGTGCCAGCAGCTTCCGAAGGCGCGGGAGGGTTTGGGAGCAGTTCTTC. This chain uses TRBV7-2 with TRBJ2-1; 9 bases map to TRBD2. The V and J ends lost 3 bases and 10 bases, in that order; junction bases with no gene match: 13. CDR3 length: 16 amino acids. Germline values: CDR1 SGHTA, CDR2 FQGNSA.

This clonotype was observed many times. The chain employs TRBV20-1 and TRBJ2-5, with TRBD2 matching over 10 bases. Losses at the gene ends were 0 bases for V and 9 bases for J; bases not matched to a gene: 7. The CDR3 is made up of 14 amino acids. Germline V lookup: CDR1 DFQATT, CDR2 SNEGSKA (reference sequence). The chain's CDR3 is CSARDTSGIVSQYF. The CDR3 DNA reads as TGCAGTGCTAGAGATACTAGCGGGATTGTGTCCCAGTACTTC.

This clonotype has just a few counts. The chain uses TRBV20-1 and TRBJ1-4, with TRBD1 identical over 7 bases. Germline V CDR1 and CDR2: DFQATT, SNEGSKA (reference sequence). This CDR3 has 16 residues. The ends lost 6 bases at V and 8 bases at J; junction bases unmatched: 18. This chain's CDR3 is CSAAPLLGQATEKLFF. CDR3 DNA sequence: TGCAGTGCCGCACCTCTCTTAGGACAGGCGACAGAAAAACTGTTTTTT.

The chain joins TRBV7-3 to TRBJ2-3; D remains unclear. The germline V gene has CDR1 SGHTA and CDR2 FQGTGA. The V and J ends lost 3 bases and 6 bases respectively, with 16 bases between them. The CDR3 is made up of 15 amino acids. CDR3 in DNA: TGTGCCAGCAGCTTTAATGGGCAGCCCGGGGATACGCAGTATTTT. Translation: CASSFNGQPGDTQYF.

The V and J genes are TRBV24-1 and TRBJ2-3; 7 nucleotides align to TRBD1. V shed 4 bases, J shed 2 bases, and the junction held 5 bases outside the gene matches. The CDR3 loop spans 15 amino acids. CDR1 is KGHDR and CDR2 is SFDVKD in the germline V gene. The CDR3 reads CATSDSGQPTDTQYF. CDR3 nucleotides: TGTGCCACCAGTGACTCGGGACAGCCCACAGATACGCAGTATTTT.

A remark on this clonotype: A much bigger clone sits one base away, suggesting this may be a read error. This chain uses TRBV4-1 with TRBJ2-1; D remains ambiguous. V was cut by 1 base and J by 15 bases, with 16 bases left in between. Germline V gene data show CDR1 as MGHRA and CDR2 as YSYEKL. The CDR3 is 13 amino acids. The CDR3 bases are TGCGCCAGCAGCCAAGCTCAGGACCAAGATCCGTTCTTC. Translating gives CASSQAQDQDPFF.

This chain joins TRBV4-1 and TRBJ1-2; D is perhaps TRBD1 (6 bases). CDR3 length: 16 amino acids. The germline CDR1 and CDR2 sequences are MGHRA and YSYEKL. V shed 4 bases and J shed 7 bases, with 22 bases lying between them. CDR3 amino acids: CASSRDFLVGAFGYTF. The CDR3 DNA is TGCGCCAGCAGCCGAGATTTCCTCGTGGGGGCCTTTGGCTACACCTTC.

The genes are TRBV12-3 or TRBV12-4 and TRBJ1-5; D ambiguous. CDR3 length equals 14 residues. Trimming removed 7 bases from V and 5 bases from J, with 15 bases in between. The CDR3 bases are TGTGCCAGCACCCCCGACTGGTTTTATCAGCCCCAGCATTTT. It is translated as CASTPDWFYQPQHF.

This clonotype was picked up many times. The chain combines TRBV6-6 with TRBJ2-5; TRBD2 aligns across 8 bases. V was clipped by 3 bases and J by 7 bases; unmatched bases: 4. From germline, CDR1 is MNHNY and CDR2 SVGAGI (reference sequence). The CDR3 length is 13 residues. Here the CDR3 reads CASSYKRELTQYF. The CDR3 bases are TGTGCCAGCAGTTATAAGCGGGAGTTGACCCAGTACTTC.

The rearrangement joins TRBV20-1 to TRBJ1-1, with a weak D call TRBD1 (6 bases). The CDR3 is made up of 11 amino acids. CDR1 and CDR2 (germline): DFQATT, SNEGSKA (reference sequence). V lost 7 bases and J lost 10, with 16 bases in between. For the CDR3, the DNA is TGCAGTGGTCCACAGGGAACGCGAGCTTTCTTT. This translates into CSGPQGTRAFF.

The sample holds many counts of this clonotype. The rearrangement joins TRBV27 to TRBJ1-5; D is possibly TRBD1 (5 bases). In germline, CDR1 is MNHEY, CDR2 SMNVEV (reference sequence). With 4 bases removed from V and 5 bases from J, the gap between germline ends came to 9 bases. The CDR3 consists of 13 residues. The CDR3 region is CASSSMTDQPQHF. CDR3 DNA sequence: TGTGCCAGCAGTTCTATGACAGATCAGCCCCAGCATTTT.

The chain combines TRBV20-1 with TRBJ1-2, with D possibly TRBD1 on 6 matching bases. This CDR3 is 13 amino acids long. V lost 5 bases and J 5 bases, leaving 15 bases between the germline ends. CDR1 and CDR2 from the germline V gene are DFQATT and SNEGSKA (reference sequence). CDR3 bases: TGCAGTGCTGTACAGGGTACGGGGTATGGCTACACCTTC. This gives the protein CSAVQGTGYGYTF.

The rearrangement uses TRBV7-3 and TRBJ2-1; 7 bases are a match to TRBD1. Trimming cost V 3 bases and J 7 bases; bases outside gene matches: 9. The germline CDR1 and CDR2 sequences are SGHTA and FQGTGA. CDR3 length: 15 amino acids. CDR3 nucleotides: TGTGCCAGCAGCTTTCCGGGCGACAGGGCGAATGAGCAGTTCTTC. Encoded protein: CASSFPGDRANEQFF. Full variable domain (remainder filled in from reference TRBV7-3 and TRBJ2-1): GAGVSQTPSNKVTEKGKYVELRCDPISGHTALYWYRQSLGQGPEFLIYFQGTGAADDSGLPNDRFFAVRPEGSVSTLKIQRTERGDSAVYLCASSFPGDRANEQFFGPGTRLTVL.

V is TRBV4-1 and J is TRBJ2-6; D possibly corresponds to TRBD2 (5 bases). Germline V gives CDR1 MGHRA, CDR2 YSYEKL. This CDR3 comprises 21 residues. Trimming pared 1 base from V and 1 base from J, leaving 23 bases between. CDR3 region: CASSQGAVPGKLRSGANVLTF. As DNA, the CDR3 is TGCGCCAGCAGCCAAGGTGCGGTGCCGGGAAAATTAAGGTCTGGGGCCAACGTCCTGACTTTC.

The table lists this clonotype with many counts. The CDR3 region has the DNA TGTGCCAGCAGCAACGGGGGTGTGGGTGAGGCTTTCTTT. Protein: CASSNGGVGEAFF. This chain uses TRBV5-6 with TRBJ1-1; perhaps TRBD1 as D (5 bases). CDR3 size: 13 residues. V lost 4 bases to trimming and J lost 11 bases, with 18 bases between them. The germline CDR1 and CDR2 sequences are SGHDT and YYEEEE.

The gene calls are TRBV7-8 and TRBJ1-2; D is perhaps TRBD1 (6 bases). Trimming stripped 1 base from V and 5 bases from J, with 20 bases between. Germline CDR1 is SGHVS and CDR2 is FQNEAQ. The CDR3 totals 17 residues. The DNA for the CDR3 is TGTGCCAGCAGCTTAGGGGGGGTGGCAGGGGAGGGTTATGGCTACACCTTC. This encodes CASSLGGVAGEGYGYTF. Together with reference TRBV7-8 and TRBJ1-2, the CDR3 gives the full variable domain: GAGVSQSPRYKVAKRGQDVALRCDPISGHVSLFWYQQALGQGPEFLTYFQNEAQLDKSGLPSDRFFAERPEGSVSTLKIQRTQQEDSAVYLCASSLGGVAGEGYGYTFGSGTRLTVV.

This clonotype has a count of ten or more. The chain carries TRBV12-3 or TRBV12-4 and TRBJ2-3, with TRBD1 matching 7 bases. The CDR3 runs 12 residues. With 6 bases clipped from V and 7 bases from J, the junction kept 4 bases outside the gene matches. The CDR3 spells CASRRDSNTQYF. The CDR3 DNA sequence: TGTGCCAGCAGACGGGACAGCAATACGCAGTATTTT.

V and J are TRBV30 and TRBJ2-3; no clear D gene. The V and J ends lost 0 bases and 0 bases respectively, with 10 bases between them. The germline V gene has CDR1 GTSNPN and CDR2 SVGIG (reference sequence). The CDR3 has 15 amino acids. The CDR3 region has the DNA TGTGCCTGGAGTGTACGTAGAGCTAGCACAGATACGCAGTATTTT. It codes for CAWSVRRASTDTQYF.

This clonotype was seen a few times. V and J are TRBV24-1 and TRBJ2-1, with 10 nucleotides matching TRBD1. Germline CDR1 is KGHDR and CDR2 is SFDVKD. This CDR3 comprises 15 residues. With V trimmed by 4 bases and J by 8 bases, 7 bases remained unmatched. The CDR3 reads CATSEPGQGRDEQFF. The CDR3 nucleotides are TGTGCCACCAGTGAACCGGGACAGGGGAGAGATGAGCAGTTCTTC.

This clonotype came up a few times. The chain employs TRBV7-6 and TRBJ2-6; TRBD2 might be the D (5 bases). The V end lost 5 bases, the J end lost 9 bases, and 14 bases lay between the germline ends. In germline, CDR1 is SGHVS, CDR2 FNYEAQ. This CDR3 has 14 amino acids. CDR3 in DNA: TGTGCCAGCAGCAGAACTCAAGGACTCAACGTCCTGACTTTC. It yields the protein CASSRTQGLNVLTF.